This TCR beta chain is from a study of blood T cell repertoires in COVID-19. Germline CDR1 and CDR2: SEHNR and FQNEAQ (reference sequence). The CDR3 loop spans 12 amino acids. The V and J ends lost 2 bases and 7 bases respectively, with 8 bases between them. All enrollees were roughly 18 to 90 years old and from 24 US areas. In assigning cohorts, the study relied on participant-reported clinical history. Assay: immunoSEQ multiplex PCR; the TCRdb copy retains only in-frame clones and omits some. The data hold around 160,000 clones, with roughly 84% observed a single time. This clonotype was sampled from a woman between 45 and 65 years old who had been exposed to COVID-19. The V gene is TRBV7-9, the J gene TRBJ1-2; weak D call: TRBD1 (5 bases). Sequencing was carried out using PBMCs or T cells enriched from blood (not recorded which). The CDR3 loop is CASSLTGAGYTF. Here the CDR3 DNA reads TGTGCCAGCAGCTTAACTGGGGCTGGCTACACCTTC.